The 32 T cell receptor beta chains below come from one sample, sequenced in a study of PD-L1 blockade in urothelial cancer. Here immunoSEQ multiplex PCR was the method, and the copy in TCRdb shows in-frame clones only, minus some. The table lists 80,000 to 95,000 clones, 75% to 90% of them singletons. Time point of the sample: peripheral blood 6 weeks after treatment start. This specimen was PBMCs, taken around atezolizumab (anti-PD-L1) treatment. The source is a man in his 70s with urothelial cancer.

The chain has TRBV15 and TRBJ2-1, with TRBD2 matching 10 bases. Germline CDR1 is LNHNV and CDR2 is YYDKDF (reference sequence). The CDR3 length is 18 residues. The V gene end was trimmed by 0 bases and the J gene end by 5 bases; junction bases not matched to a gene: 10. In nucleotides, the CDR3 is TGTGCCACCAGCAGAGATCCCCCTAGCGGGAGTCGGAACAATGAGCAGTTCTTC. Translating it yields CATSRDPPSGSRNNEQFF. Full variable domain (remainder filled in from reference TRBV15 and TRBJ2-1): DAMVIQNPRYQVTQFGKPVTLSCSQTLNHNVMYWYQQKSSQAPKLLFHYYDKDFNNEADTPDNFQSRRPNTSFCFLDIRSPGLGDTAMYLCATSRDPPSGSRNNEQFFGPGTRLTVL.

V is TRBV7-8 and J is TRBJ2-7; 7 bases line up with TRBD2. V lost 4 bases and J lost 4; bases outside the gene matches: 7. From germline, CDR1 is SGHVS and CDR2 FQNEAQ. The CDR3 is 14 residues long. The CDR3 sequence is CASSSPRGGYEQYF. The CDR3 DNA is TGTGCCAGCAGCTCCCCGAGGGGAGGGTACGAGCAGTACTTC.

This clone occurred a few times. The CDR3 sequence: CASSSAGTGLGETQYF. CDR3 nucleotides: TGTGCCAGCAGTTCCGCCGGGACAGGGCTCGGGGAGACCCAGTACTTC. The chain has TRBV2 and TRBJ2-5; the match to TRBD1 covers 9 bases. Germline V gene lookup returns CDR1 SNHLY and CDR2 FYNNEI. This CDR3 has 16 residues. V lost 5 bases and J lost 5; bases outside the gene matches: 12.

The CDR3 sequence: CASSVGAGVGEQYF. The CDR3 bases are TGTGCCAGCAGCGTGGGAGCGGGAGTGGGAGAGCAGTACTTC. The V call is TRBV9, the J call TRBJ2-7; 8 nucleotides align to TRBD2. The J segment lost 7 bases and the V segment lost 2 bases, leaving 8 bases of the junction unmatched. CDR3 size: 14 residues. CDR1 and CDR2 (germline): SGDLS, YYNGEE.

At least ten counts were recorded for this clone. The chain recombines TRBV27 with TRBJ1-5, with TRBD1 matching over 8 bases. Germline CDR1 MNHEY, CDR2 SMNVEV (reference sequence). The ends lost 6 bases at V and 6 bases at J; junction bases unmatched: 10. The CDR3 is 15 residues long. The CDR3 here is CASRPAGQAAQPQHF. The CDR3 coding sequence is TGTGCCAGCAGACCTGCGGGACAGGCGGCTCAGCCCCAGCATTTT.

V usage is TRBV5-1 and J usage is TRBJ1-1; 8 bases fit TRBD1. The CDR3 totals 17 residues. Looked up from germline, CDR1 is SGHRS and CDR2 is YFSETQ. The trim removed 4 bases at V and 1 base at J, leaving 12 bases unmatched. The CDR3 DNA is TGCGCCAGCAGCCTCGGCTTGACAGGGGACGGGAACACTGAAGCTTTCTTT. Protein sequence: CASSLGLTGDGNTEAFF.

The chain joins TRBV5-1 to TRBJ2-2, with D possibly being TRBD2 (5 bases). V was clipped by 5 bases and J by 4 bases, with 15 bases between them. In germline, CDR1 is SGHRS, CDR2 YFSETQ. The CDR3 spans 15 residues. In DNA form, the CDR3 reads TGCGCCAGCAGAATAGCTGGCGCGGGCACCGGGGAGCTGTTTTTT. Translation gives CASRIAGAGTGELFF.

V gene TRBV6-1 combines with J gene TRBJ2-1; 7 bases are shared with TRBD1. Germline CDR1 MNHNS, CDR2 SASEGT. The V and J ends lost 1 base and 5 bases, in that order; junction bases with no gene match: 8. This CDR3 region has 16 residues. DNA of the CDR3: TGTGCCAGCAGTGAAGGGGACAGAGAGGGGGACAATGAGCAGTTCTTC. Translation: CASSEGDREGDNEQFF.

The chain carries TRBV2 and TRBJ2-6, with a tentative D call TRBD2 (5 bases). Germline values: CDR1 SNHLY, CDR2 FYNNEI. V was cut by 7 bases and J by 1 base, with 17 bases left in between. The CDR3 totals 17 residues. CDR3: CASKRRTGDSGANVLTF. In nucleotides, the CDR3 is TGTGCCAGCAAGCGCAGGACCGGGGATTCTGGGGCCAACGTCCTGACTTTC.

The J gene is TRBJ2-1, the V gene TRBV9, with D unclear. V lost 1 base and J lost 9, with 8 bases in between. CDR3 length: 12 residues. The V gene's germline CDR1 is SGDLS and CDR2 YYNGEE. The CDR3: CASSVRGGEQFF. DNA for the CDR3: TGTGCCAGCAGCGTAAGAGGCGGTGAGCAGTTCTTC.

The chain couples TRBV10-3 to TRBJ1-2, with 8 positions matching TRBD1. Germline trimming cut 2 bases from V and 5 bases from J; bases unmatched to any gene: 1. This CDR3 spans 13 amino acids. In germline, CDR1 is ENHRY, CDR2 SYGVKD. CDR3 region: CAISEDRGYGYTF. The CDR3 DNA sequence: TGTGCCATCAGTGAGGACAGGGGTTATGGCTACACCTTC.

The chain recombines TRBV20-1 with TRBJ2-5, with D possibly TRBD1 on 6 matching bases. This CDR3 has 11 residues. CDR1 DFQATT and CDR2 SNEGSKA come from the germline V gene (reference sequence). Deletions cut 5 bases from V and 5 bases from J, with 9 bases between. CDR3 nucleotide sequence: TGCAGTGCTCAGGGGTGGGAGACCCAGTACTTC. Translation: CSAQGWETQYF.

This clone has ten or more counts. The chain has TRBV5-4 and TRBJ2-7, with D perhaps matching TRBD2 (5 bases). Germline lookup yields CDR1 SGHNT and CDR2 YYREEE (reference sequence). Trimming cost V 0 bases and J 2 bases, with 15 bases left between them. There are 16 residues in the CDR3. The CDR3 nucleotides read TGTGCCAGCAGCTTGGCCGAAGAGGAGGAGACCTACGAGCAGTACTTC. It yields the protein CASSLAEEEETYEQYF. Complete variable domain (other parts from reference TRBV5-4 and TRBJ2-7): ETGVTQSPTHLIKTRGQQVTLRCSSQSGHNTVSWYQQALGQGPQFIFQYYREEENGRGNFPPRFSGLQFPNYSSELNVNALELDDSALYLCASSLAEEEETYEQYFGPGTRLTVT.

The chain has TRBV4-2 and TRBJ2-3; TRBD2 matches at 11 bases. Germline CDR1 is LGHNA and CDR2 is YNFKEQ. CDR3 length: 16 residues. V trimming: 3 bases; J trimming: 4 bases; junction bases outside the gene matches: 6. The CDR3 loop reads CASSQASGRRPDTQYF. CDR3 in DNA: TGTGCCAGCAGCCAGGCTAGCGGGAGGAGGCCAGATACGCAGTATTTT.

This clone was picked up a small number of times. J is TRBJ2-3 and V is TRBV4-1, with 10 positions matching TRBD2. Germline assignment: CDR1 MGHRA and CDR2 YSYEKL. This CDR3 contains 14 residues. With V trimmed by 2 bases and J by 5 bases, 1 base remained unmatched. CDR3 sequence reads: CASSQPSGGDTQYF. CDR3 nucleotide sequence: TGCGCCAGCAGCCAACCTAGCGGGGGAGATACGCAGTATTTT.

This clone has just one count. J is TRBJ2-2 and V is TRBV14; 7 nucleotides agree with TRBD1. The CDR3 runs to 16 residues. V gave up 0 bases and J gave up 4 bases; unmatched junction bases: 5. The germline V gene encodes CDR1 SGHDN and CDR2 FVKESK. CDR3: CASSQDRGQFTGELFF. In nucleotides, the CDR3 is TGTGCCAGCAGCCAAGATCGGGGACAGTTCACCGGGGAGCTGTTTTTT. The complete variable domain, with remaining parts taken from reference TRBV14 and TRBJ2-2, reads EAGVTQFPSHSVIEKGQTVTLRCDPISGHDNLYWYRRVMGKEIKFLLHFVKESKQDESGMPNNRFLAERTGGTYSTLKVQPAELEDSGVYFCASSQDRGQFTGELFFGEGSRLTVL.

The chain links TRBV11-3 to TRBJ2-6; D uncertain. The CDR3 has 13 amino acids. Germline V gives CDR1 SGHNT, CDR2 YENEEA. The V gene lost 6 bases and the J gene lost 4 bases, with 7 bases spanning the gap. This CDR3 is CASSPSGANVLTF. Here the CDR3 DNA reads TGTGCCAGCAGTCCCTCCGGGGCCAACGTCCTGACTTTC.

The V call is TRBV19, the J call TRBJ2-7; a weak D match, TRBD1 (6 bases). The CDR3 sequence is 15 residues long. Germline V lookup: CDR1 LNHDA, CDR2 SQIVND (reference sequence). The V gene lost 5 bases and the J gene lost 2 bases, with 16 bases spanning the gap. This chain's CDR3 is CASSVGQPGTYEQYF. CDR3 bases: TGTGCCAGTAGTGTTGGACAGCCGGGCACCTACGAGCAGTACTTC.

The V and J genes are TRBV6-1 and TRBJ1-1, with 7 bases fitting TRBD1. The CDR3 length is 16 residues. In germline, CDR1 is MNHNS, CDR2 SASEGT. The V and J ends lost 3 bases and 1 base, in that order; junction bases with no gene match: 8. The CDR3 region has the DNA TGTGCCAGCAGTGATGGGCCAGGGGGTTGGAACACTGAAGCTTTCTTT. This encodes CASSDGPGGWNTEAFF.

This clone was counted a single time. The rearrangement joins TRBV18 to TRBJ2-2, with TRBD1 matching over 10 bases. The CDR3 sequence is 18 residues long. From germline, CDR1 is KGHSH and CDR2 LQKENI. J lost 2 bases, V lost 3 bases, and 9 bases had no gene match. CDR3 residues: CASSPQTGGVPNTGELFF. The CDR3 DNA reads as TGTGCCAGCTCACCCCAGACAGGGGGCGTCCCCAACACCGGGGAGCTGTTTTTT.

The genes are TRBV5-1 and TRBJ2-5; 7 nucleotides agree with TRBD1. The CDR3 loop spans 14 amino acids. Trimming cost V 0 bases and J 3 bases; bases outside gene matches: 2. From germline, CDR1 is SGHRS and CDR2 YFSETQ. CDR3 sequence: CASSLADREETQYF. For the CDR3, the DNA is TGCGCCAGCAGCTTGGCCGACAGGGAAGAGACCCAGTACTTC. The whole variable domain, remainder taken from reference TRBV5-1 and TRBJ2-5, is KAGVTQTPRYLIKTRGQQVTLSCSPISGHRSVSWYQQTPGQGLQFLFEYFSETQRNKGNFPGRFSGRQFSNSRSEMNVSTLELGDSALYLCASSLADREETQYFGPGTRLLVL.

This clone was seen many times. V and J are TRBV2 and TRBJ2-1; 11 bases are shared with TRBD2. The trim removed 5 bases at V and 4 bases at J, leaving 7 bases unmatched. This CDR3 is 16 amino acids long. CDR1 is SNHLY and CDR2 is FYNNEI in the germline V gene. DNA of the CDR3: TGTGCCAGCAGTCAACGGACTAGCGGGCTTTACAATGAGCAGTTCTTC. As protein: CASSQRTSGLYNEQFF.

There are many counts of this clone. J is TRBJ1-3 and V is TRBV6-6, with 9 bases identical to TRBD1. V trimming: 9 bases; J trimming: 3 bases; junction bases outside the gene matches: 6. This CDR3 contains 14 residues. Germline CDR1 and CDR2: MNHNY and SVGAGI (reference sequence). CDR3 amino acids: CASMTGQGGNTIYF. DNA for the CDR3: TGTGCCAGTATGACGGGACAGGGTGGAAACACCATATATTTT.

The rearrangement links TRBV11-3 to TRBJ2-3; 9 bases match TRBD2. CDR1 SGHNT and CDR2 YENEEA come from the germline V gene. V gave up 5 bases and J gave up 2 bases; unmatched junction bases: 5. There are 15 residues in the CDR3. The CDR3 region is CASSTSGPHTDTQYF. The CDR3 DNA sequence: TGTGCCAGCAGCACTAGCGGGCCGCACACAGATACGCAGTATTTT.

This chain links TRBV19 with TRBJ2-5, with D possibly being TRBD2 (6 bases). V was cut by 4 bases and J by 5 bases, with 11 bases left in between. This CDR3 spans 13 amino acids. CDR1 and CDR2 (germline): LNHDA, SQIVND (reference sequence). CDR3 amino acids: CASSTDGGETQYF. CDR3 sequence (DNA): TGTGCCAGTAGTACGGACGGAGGGGAGACCCAGTACTTC. Full variable domain (outside the CDR3, taken from reference TRBV19 and TRBJ2-5): DGGITQSPKYLFRKEGQNVTLSCEQNLNHDAMYWYRQDPGQGLRLIYYSQIVNDFQKGDIAEGYSVSREKKESFPLTVTSAQKNPTAFYLCASSTDGGETQYFGPGTRLLVL.

The genes are TRBV10-3 and TRBJ1-2, with D maybe TRBD1 (6 bases). The CDR3 length is 16 residues. The V end lost 0 bases, the J end lost 4 bases, and 15 bases lay between the germline ends. CDR1 is ENHRY, CDR2 SYGVKD, per germline. The CDR3 sequence: CAISESVRGSTYGYTF. The DNA of the CDR3 is TGTGCCATCAGTGAGTCAGTGAGGGGGTCCACCTATGGCTACACCTTC.

V usage is TRBV21-1 and J usage is TRBJ2-6; the table's D call of TRBD1 was not tested on the DNA. TRBV21-1 counts as a pseudogene. This CDR3 is 21 amino acids long. Written as DNA, the CDR3 is TGTGCCAGCAGCCAAAAGATATGGACAGGACCGTCCTACTCTGGGGCCAACGTCCTGACTTTC. Translation gives CASSQKIWTGPSYSGANVLTF.

The chain joins TRBV30 to TRBJ1-2, with TRBD1 as a possible D gene (6 bases). CDR3 length: 11 amino acids. The germline gives CDR1 GTSNPN, CDR2 SVGIG (reference sequence). V lost 3 bases and J lost 8, with 10 bases in between. For the CDR3, the DNA is TGTGCCTGGAGGGGGCAGGGGGGCTACACCTTC. Translated: CAWRGQGGYTF.

The chain is built from TRBV19 and TRBJ1-3; the D is unclear. Germline V CDR1 and CDR2: LNHDA, SQIVND (reference sequence). Trimming removed 6 bases from V and 4 bases from J, with 19 bases in between. The CDR3 contains 16 residues. CDR3: CASSSRTGFGGNTIYF. The CDR3 bases are TGTGCCAGTAGCTCGAGGACGGGGTTTGGCGGAAACACCATATATTTT.

This sequence joins TRBV6-5 and TRBJ1-2, with D possibly being TRBD1 (5 bases). The CDR3 loop spans 12 amino acids. Germline V gene sequence: CDR1 MNHEY, CDR2 SVGAGI. V was pared by 2 bases and J by 8 bases, with 9 bases between. CDR3 DNA: TGTGCCAGCAGTTACAGCGGGGACGGCTACACCTTC. As protein: CASSYSGDGYTF.

V and J are TRBV27 and TRBJ2-1; 11 positions match TRBD2. Germline V lookup: CDR1 MNHEY, CDR2 SMNVEV (reference sequence). This CDR3 spans 14 amino acids. Trimming took 10 bases from V and 9 from J; bases not matched to a gene: 11. The CDR3 DNA is TGTGCCACCCTGGAACTAGCGGGAGTAGGTGAGCAGTTCTTC. Translation: CATLELAGVGEQFF.

The chain combines TRBV6-1 with TRBJ2-7, with TRBD1 identical over 11 bases. Germline V gene data show CDR1 as MNHNS and CDR2 as SASEGT. CDR3 size: 15 residues. V gave up 9 bases and J gave up 3 bases; unmatched junction bases: 10. The CDR3: CASIGQGAFLYEQYF. In DNA form, the CDR3 reads TGTGCCAGTATCGGACAGGGGGCGTTTCTCTACGAGCAGTACTTC.